This T cell receptor (beta chain) appears in the sequencing data of a study of T-cell memory formation after mild COVID-19 (dated by TCRdb to the early 2020s). With regard to the full study: Most TCR sequence clusters were specific to one of the two donors. Two young, previously healthy adult volunteers made up the cohort, one male and one female. Longitudinal TCRalpha and TCRbeta repertoire sequencing tracked T-cell clones expanding and contracting after mild COVID-19 in a couple of donors. The investigation overall reported the following: Some responding clones were detected in pre-infection memory, which suggested that pre-existing cross-reactive memory T cells had joined the SARS-CoV-2 response. Only two mild cases were covered by the study, and larger cohorts that include severe cases with pre-infection samples were considered necessary. The second-wave clones that peaked on day 37 were not confirmed to be SARS-CoV-2 specific. Balanced CD4/CD8 phenotypes were observed for clones contracting from day 15 to 85, whereas a bias towards CD4+ was observed for a second wave of clones expanding from day 15 to 37. Contracting CD4+ clones were found mainly in CM and EM memory subsets, while CD8+ clones were enriched in EMRA.

V and J lose 0 bases and 2 bases, and a span of 13 bases separates them. Inclusive of the bounding cysteine and phenylalanine, the CDR3 is 17 residues long. Solely the CDR3 DNA is kept, with 51 bases framed from the first base. The germline V gene specifies MGHRA as CDR1 and YSYEKL as CDR2. Regarding this clonotype: Its antigen target is currently unknown. Within one base of it there is no much larger clone, and no base qualities were kept.

PBMCs were isolated by Ficoll-Paque density gradient centrifugation. The sequencer was an Illumina NovaSeq 6000. Using 5'RACE with constant-segment primers, TCRalpha and TCRbeta cDNA libraries were constructed, with sample barcodes and unique molecular identifiers added in the process. RNA was extracted from every sample with Trizol reagent. The libraries were amplified in two PCR steps, and the second step added a second sample barcode and Illumina TruSeq adapters. Libraries were sequenced on an Illumina NovaSeq with 2 x 150 bp paired-end reads. In the paper's pipeline: With migec v1.2.7, reads were demultiplexed and then collapsed into UMI-guided consensus sequences. With mixcr v2.1.11, UMI consensuses were aligned to TRA and TRB V and J templates and assembled into clonotypes. A clonotype was counted as expanded or contracted only when both edgeR and NoisET called the clonotype significant, with the noise models trained on biological replicates. For edgeR calls, a false discovery rate-adjusted p below 0.01 and a log2 fold-change threshold of 1 were applied. As an exploratory analysis of dynamics, PCA with hierarchical clustering was applied to max-normalized trajectories of the 1000 most abundant clonotypes. Separately sequenced CD4+ and CD8+ repertoires were used to assign a CD4 or CD8 phenotype to each responding clone. TCRdb trimmed the raw reads at Q25, called clones with MiXCR and kept productive beta chains. Duplicate CDR3 protein sequences are folded into a single record with the most common DNA and genes. The V and J calls, along with clone size, are taken from TCRdb and not from the paper's own processing. This sample has fewer than 700,000 distinct CDR3 sequences in its table, and about 20% of those were observed once. The top ten clonotypes cover approximately 8% of the sample.

This chain is built from TRBV4-1 and TRBJ2-2, with TRBD2 tentatively as D gene (7 bases match). The receptor was derived from an adult woman who had mild COVID-19 (a few samples of this study predate the infection). The sample titles of this study are shuffled in the database, so cell type and time point are left out; the donor was told from shared clones. Sequenced: PBMCs or a T cell subset sorted from them (not recorded which). The base sequence is TGCGCCAGCAGCCAAGAATCGGGGGGCACCAACACCGGGGAGCTGTTTTTT. Its protein is CASSQESGGTNTGELFF.